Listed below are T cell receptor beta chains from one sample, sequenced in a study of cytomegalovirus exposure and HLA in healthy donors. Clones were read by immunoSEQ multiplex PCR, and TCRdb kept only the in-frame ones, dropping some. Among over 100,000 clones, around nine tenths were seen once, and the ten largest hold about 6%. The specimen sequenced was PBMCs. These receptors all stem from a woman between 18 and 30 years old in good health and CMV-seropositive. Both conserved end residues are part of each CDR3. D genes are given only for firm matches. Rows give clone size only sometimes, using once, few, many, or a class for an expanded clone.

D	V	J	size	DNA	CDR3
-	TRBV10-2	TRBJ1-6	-	TGCGCCAGCAGTGAGTATAGGACCGCGGAGGAGGGGCCCCTCCACTTT	CASSEYRTAEEGPLHF
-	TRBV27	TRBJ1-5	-	TGTGCCAGCAGTTTATCAGGGAGTCAGCCCCAGCATTTT	CASSLSGSQPQHF
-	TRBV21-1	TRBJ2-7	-	TGTGCCAGCAGTAAGGCCAGGCGCCGCAGGCCGTTCTCCTACGAGCAGTACTTC	CASSKARRRRPFSYEQYF
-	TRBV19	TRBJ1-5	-	TGTGCCAGTAGTATCGTTGCGTCGGCAGGAGGGCAGCCCCAGCATTTT	CASSIVASAGGQPQHF
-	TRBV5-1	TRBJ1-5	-	TGCGCCAGCAGCTTTGGCGGGAGCAATCAGCCCCAGCATTTT	CASSFGGSNQPQHF
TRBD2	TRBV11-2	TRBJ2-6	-	TGTGCCAGCAGCTCCCGGACTAGCGTGGCCTCTGGGGCCAACGTCCTGACTTTC	CASSSRTSVASGANVLTF
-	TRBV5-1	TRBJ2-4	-	TGCGCCAGCAGCTTGGCCTCTGGGACAAGGACTCAAAACATTCAGTACTTC	CASSLASGTRTQNIQYF
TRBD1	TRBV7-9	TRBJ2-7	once	TGTGCCAGCAGCTTCGACAGGGCCACCTACGAGCAGTACTTC	CASSFDRATYEQYF
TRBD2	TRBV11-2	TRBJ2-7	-	TGTGCCAGCAGCTCGCCGGGACTAGCGGGGGGGCGGCGCTACGAGCAGTACTTC	CASSSPGLAGGRRYEQYF
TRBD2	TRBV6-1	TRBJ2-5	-	TGTGCCAGCAGTGATACTAGCGGGAGGTTAGTAGGAGAGACCCAGTACTTC	CASSDTSGRLVGETQYF
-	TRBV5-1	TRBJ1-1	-	TGCGCCAGCACCCCAACGGGGGGGAACACTGAAGCTTTCTTT	CASTPTGGNTEAFF
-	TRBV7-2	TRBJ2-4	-	TGTGCCAGCAGCGGCCAATACAGGGTTCAGTACTTC	CASSGQYRVQYF
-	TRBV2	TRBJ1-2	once	TGTGCCAGCAGTGAAATGGGCAGGATAGTTAACTATGGCTACACCTTC	CASSEMGRIVNYGYTF
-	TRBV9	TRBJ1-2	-	TGTGCCAGCAGCGGGGTAGGGGCCAACTATGGCTACACCTTC	CASSGVGANYGYTF
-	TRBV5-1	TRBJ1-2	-	TGCGCCAGCAGCCTCAGGGTTGCCGATGGCTACACCTTC	CASSLRVADGYTF
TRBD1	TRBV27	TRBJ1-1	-	TGTGCCAGCAGTTCCAGACAGGGGGCGCGGAACACTGAAGCTTTCTTT	CASSSRQGARNTEAFF
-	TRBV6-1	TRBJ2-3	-	TGTGCCAGCAGGGGACGGACAGCTAGCACAGATACGCAGTATTTT	CASRGRTASTDTQYF
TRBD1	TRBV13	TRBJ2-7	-	TGTGCCAGCAGCTTAAGGGACAGGGGGAGCTACGAGCAGTACTTC	CASSLRDRGSYEQYF
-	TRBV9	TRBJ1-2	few	TGTGCCAGCAGCGCCCGGGGGATCCGGTACACCTTC	CASSARGIRYTF
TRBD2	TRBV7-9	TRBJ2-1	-	TGTGCCAGCAGCTTAGTAGGTAGCGGGAGGGCCAATGAGCAGTTCTTC	CASSLVGSGRANEQFF
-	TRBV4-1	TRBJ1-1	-	TGCGCCAGCAGCCAAGCTCGATACTACACTGAAGCTTTCTTT	CASSQARYYTEAFF
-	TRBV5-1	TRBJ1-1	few	TGCGCCAGCAGCTTGGGGGCCACTGAAGCTTTCTTT	CASSLGATEAFF
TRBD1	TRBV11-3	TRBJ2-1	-	TGTGCCAGCAGTTCCGACAGGGGGCGCAGGAATGAGCAGTTCTTC	CASSSDRGRRNEQFF
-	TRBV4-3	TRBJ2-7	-	TGCGCCAGCAGCCAGGGGGACACGGCCTACGAGCAGTACTTC	CASSQGDTAYEQYF
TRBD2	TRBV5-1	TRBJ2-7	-	TGCGCCAGCAGGACTAGCGGGACCTACGAGCAGTACTTC	CASRTSGTYEQYF
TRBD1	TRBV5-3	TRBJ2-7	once	TGTGCCAGAAGACCCGGGACAGGGTTTTACGAGCAGTACTTC	CARRPGTGFYEQYF
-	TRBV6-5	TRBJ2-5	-	TGTGCCAGCAGTTACGAGGGAGAGACCCAGTACTTC	CASSYEGETQYF